This section outlines one TCR beta chain sequence together with its context. Its specificity is not known. CDR3 length equals 13 residues. The V end lost 5 bases, the J end lost 5 bases, and 14 bases lay between the germline ends. The germline V gene encodes CDR1 SGHRS and CDR2 YFSETQ. Time point here: week 11, during vaccination. All doses held 300 ug of mutant IDH1 20-mer peptide, with topical imiquimod. The sample originates from a study of a mutant IDH1 vaccine in newly diagnosed glioma. In the study overall: In some groups vaccination began 4-6 weeks post-radiotherapy; others received it with temozolomide. Patients were pretreated with radiotherapy, temozolomide, or both, mostly both.

Measured with immunoSEQ multiplex PCR; TCRdb has only the in-frame clones, and not every one. This table has around 31,000 clones, approximately 78% appearing once. Points from the study as a whole: Among patients, around 93% showed immune responses induced by the vaccine.

This chain joins TRBV5-1 and TRBJ2-7, with D possibly being TRBD1 (6 bases). Sample: PBMCs, taken from a glioma patient whose treatment included an IDH1 peptide vaccine. The receptor was derived from a man aged 30-40 years with glioma. CDR3: CASSITGYNEQYF. For the CDR3, the DNA is TGCGCCAGCAGTATCACAGGGTACAACGAGCAGTACTTC.